The next 26 T cell receptor beta chains were all read from a single sample in a study of patients and donors after allogeneic stem cell transplantation. TCRdb used MiXCR to reprocess the RT-PCR reads, holding one entry per CDR3 protein. In the table there are about 230,000 distinct CDR3 sequences, roughly 13% of which are singletons. Source material: blood, either unsorted or a sorted T cell fraction (not recorded which). These receptors were taken from a human donor who was either an allogeneic HSCT recipient or a stem cell or donor lymphocyte infusion donor (not recorded which). It is not recorded whose cells these are; they may come from a transplant donor.

This clonotype came up many times. The chain employs TRBV29-1 and TRBJ2-7, with 10 bases lining up with TRBD2. CDR1 is SQVTM and CDR2 is ANQGSEA in the germline V gene. Trimming took 6 bases from V and 5 from J; bases not matched to a gene: 7. The CDR3 is 13 residues long. CDR3 region: CSVALAGVHEQYF. CDR3 coding DNA: TGCAGCGTAGCTCTAGCGGGAGTCCACGAGCAGTACTTC.

The table lists this clonotype with a few counts. V usage is TRBV6-2 or TRBV6-3 and J usage is TRBJ2-7, with a possible D match to TRBD1 (5 bases). From germline, CDR1 is MNHEY and CDR2 SVGEGT. Trimming removed 2 bases from V and 2 bases from J, with 10 bases in between. This CDR3 region has 14 residues. CDR3 sequence reads: CASSYGQGAYEQYF. In DNA, the CDR3 is TGTGCCAGCAGTTACGGGCAGGGTGCCTACGAGCAGTACTTC.

This clonotype was recorded at least ten times. The CDR3 spells CASSQDEDYEQYF. The CDR3 region has the DNA TGTGCCAGCAGCCAAGATGAGGACTACGAGCAGTACTTC. This chain joins TRBV4-2 and TRBJ2-7; unclear D gene. Trimming cost V 0 bases and J 3 bases, with 6 bases left between them. The V gene's germline CDR1 is LGHNA and CDR2 YNFKEQ. This CDR3 spans 13 amino acids.

The table lists this clonotype with a few counts. V and J are TRBV9 and TRBJ2-2; D tentatively reads TRBD1 or TRBD2 (5 bases each). This CDR3 has 15 residues. Trimming shortened V by 0 bases and J by 7 bases, and 13 bases separated the two germline ends. Germline CDR1 is SGDLS and CDR2 is YYNGEE. The DNA for the CDR3 is TGTGCCAGCAGCGTAGCCGGGACCGAGAACGGGGAGCTGTTTTTT. Encoded protein: CASSVAGTENGELFF.

In this sample, this clonotype turned up a few times. The V gene is TRBV25-1, the J gene TRBJ1-2; a weak D match, TRBD1 (5 bases). Trimming removed 6 bases from V and 3 bases from J, with 14 bases in between. The CDR3 is made up of 14 amino acids. The germline V gene has CDR1 MGHDK and CDR2 SYGVNS. This CDR3 reads CASRRGGGDYGYTF. DNA for the CDR3: TGTGCCAGCAGGAGGGGTGGGGGGGACTATGGCTACACCTTC.

This CDR3 is CATSETGGTDTQYF. CDR3 bases: TGTGCCACCAGTGAAACAGGGGGCACAGATACGCAGTATTTT. The rearrangement links TRBV24-1 to TRBJ2-3; the match to TRBD1 covers 7 bases. The CDR3 extends over 14 amino acids. The V gene end was trimmed by 4 bases and the J gene end by 1 base; junction bases not matched to a gene: 1. Germline CDR1 reads KGHDR; CDR2 reads SFDVKD.

By sample share, this clonotype is medium-sized. The CDR3 DNA reads TGCAGCGTTGAAGATGGGCTAGCGGGGTACAATGAGCAGTTCTTC. Translating it yields CSVEDGLAGYNEQFF. The rearrangement joins TRBV29-1 to TRBJ2-1; TRBD2 matches 9 bases. CDR1 SQVTM and CDR2 ANQGSEA come from the germline V gene. V lost 0 bases and J lost 4; bases outside the gene matches: 4. The length of the CDR3 is 15 residues.

The chain recombines TRBV7-2 with TRBJ2-2; no definite D call. CDR1 and CDR2 (germline): SGHTA, FQGNSA. The CDR3 totals 12 residues. Trimming took off 6 bases at V and 1 base at J, with 3 bases between the two ends. The CDR3 DNA sequence: TGTGCCAGCAGTGGGAACACCGGGGAGCTGTTTTTT. It yields the protein CASSGNTGELFF.

The chain combines TRBV10-3 with TRBJ2-3, with TRBD2 matching over 9 bases. The CDR3 loop spans 17 amino acids. Germline-derived CDR1 and CDR2 are ENHRY and SYGVKD. V was pared by 3 bases and J by 1 base, with 8 bases of the junction left unmatched. The CDR3 coding sequence is TGTGCCATCAGTGATCCCCTTAGGACTAGCGGCACAGATACGCAGTATTTT. Its protein is CAISDPLRTSGTDTQYF.

The chain links TRBV14 to TRBJ2-1; 7 nucleotides match TRBD2. V lost 6 bases and J lost 2; bases outside the gene matches: 4. This CDR3 spans 14 amino acids. The germline V gene has CDR1 SGHDN and CDR2 FVKESK. CDR3 amino acids: CASRREHTYNEQFF. The CDR3 DNA reads TGTGCCAGCAGGCGGGAGCATACCTACAATGAGCAGTTCTTC.

This clonotype was counted only a few times. The chain carries TRBV12-3 or TRBV12-4 and TRBJ1-3; D not certain. Trimming left V 2 bases short and J 0 bases short, with 5 bases between. The CDR3 extends over 14 amino acids. This chain's CDR3 is CASSLLASGNTIYF. The CDR3 DNA follows: TGTGCCAGCAGTTTACTCGCCTCTGGAAACACCATATATTTT.

This clonotype came up a few times. The genes are TRBV5-1 and TRBJ2-3; TRBD2 matches at 11 bases. Losses at the gene ends were 4 bases for V and 0 bases for J; bases not matched to a gene: 10. Germline-derived CDR1 and CDR2 are SGHRS and YFSETQ. The CDR3 covers 18 residues. CDR3 sequence reads: CASSPGLAGRRSTDTQYF. CDR3 in DNA: TGCGCCAGCAGCCCCGGACTAGCGGGCCGTCGGAGCACAGATACGCAGTATTTT.

This clonotype was counted between two and nine times. The chain employs TRBV5-1 and TRBJ1-6; D possibly corresponds to TRBD1 (5 bases). This CDR3 region has 16 residues. The V end lost 0 bases, the J end lost 9 bases, and 16 bases lay between the germline ends. Germline V gene sequence: CDR1 SGHRS, CDR2 YFSETQ. The CDR3 here is CASSLGTPKGISPLHF. CDR3 nucleotide sequence: TGCGCCAGCAGCTTGGGGACCCCCAAGGGGATTTCACCCCTCCACTTT.

This clonotype was detected ten times or more. This chain joins TRBV18 and TRBJ1-4; D unclear. This CDR3 has 15 residues. Germline CDR1 KGHSH, CDR2 LQKENI. Deletions cut 5 bases from V and 0 bases from J, with 10 bases between. The CDR3 is CASSADGATNEKLFF. CDR3 nucleotides: TGTGCCAGCTCAGCCGACGGTGCAACTAATGAAAAACTGTTTTTT.

This clonotype has a handful of counts. CDR3 in DNA: TGTGCCAGCAGCCAAGATCCGGGGGGCACTGAAGCTTTCTTT. Translated, it gives CASSQDPGGTEAFF. This chain connects TRBV3-1 to TRBJ1-1, with D tentatively TRBD1 (5 bases). Germline CDR1 and CDR2: LGHDT and YNNKEL (reference sequence). The CDR3 loop spans 14 amino acids. The germline V and J ends were trimmed by 0 bases and 4 bases, with 9 bases remaining between them.

The rearrangement links TRBV12-3 or TRBV12-4 to TRBJ1-5; a weak D match, TRBD1 (5 bases). The CDR3 has 16 residues. V was pared by 4 bases and J by 1 base, with 14 bases between. The CDR3 coding sequence is TGTGCCAGCAGTTGGCAGGGCGGCGGGAGCAATCAGCCCCAGCATTTT. This encodes CASSWQGGGSNQPQHF.

This clonotype appeared a few times. This rearrangement joins TRBV20-1 to TRBJ1-5, with a weak D call TRBD1 (5 bases). CDR1 is DFQATT and CDR2 is SNEGSKA in the germline V gene (reference sequence). Trimming removed 0 bases at V and 4 bases at J, with 10 bases between. The CDR3 spans 14 residues. The CDR3 DNA reads as TGCAGTGCTAGAGAGGTGGAGGGGAATCAGCCCCAGCATTTT. As protein: CSAREVEGNQPQHF.

The chain has TRBV30 and TRBJ1-5; D unclear. Germline CDR1 is GTSNPN and CDR2 is SVGIG (reference sequence). This CDR3 is 12 amino acids long. Trimming cost V 3 bases and J 4 bases, with 7 bases left between them. This CDR3 reads CAWSQSNQPQHF. The CDR3 nucleotides are TGTGCCTGGAGCCAAAGTAATCAGCCCCAGCATTTT.

In its sample, this clonotype was seen many times. The CDR3 here is CASSPLLDYGYTF. The CDR3 DNA sequence: TGCGCCAGCAGCCCTCTCTTGGACTATGGCTACACCTTC. This rearrangement joins TRBV4-3 to TRBJ1-2; D remains ambiguous. Germline-derived CDR1 and CDR2 are LGHNA and YSLEER. V was pared by 4 bases and J by 3 bases, with 9 bases between. The CDR3 spans 13 residues.

The J gene is TRBJ2-1, the V gene TRBV3-1, with 9 nucleotides matching TRBD1. The germline V gene has CDR1 LGHDT and CDR2 YNNKEL (reference sequence). The trim removed 2 bases at V and 6 bases at J, leaving 5 bases unmatched. This CDR3 has 15 amino acids. The CDR3 loop reads CASSQFRDRANEQFF. In DNA, the CDR3 is TGTGCCAGCAGCCAATTCCGGGACAGGGCCAATGAGCAGTTCTTC.

This rearrangement joins TRBV11-1 to TRBJ2-3, with D possibly matching TRBD2 (5 bases). Germline V gene lookup returns CDR1 SGHAT and CDR2 FQDESV (reference sequence). V was pared by 4 bases and J by 0 bases, with 17 bases between. CDR3 length: 17 residues. CDR3 loop: CASSSYARGYSTDTQYF. The CDR3 bases are TGTGCCAGCAGCTCCTACGCCCGGGGTTATAGCACAGATACGCAGTATTTT.

Only a few counts were recorded for this clonotype. The CDR3 here is CASSPPGRTNSNQPQHF. Here the CDR3 DNA reads TGTGCCAGCTCACCCCCCGGACGTACAAATAGCAATCAGCCCCAGCATTTT. V usage is TRBV18 and J usage is TRBJ1-5; unclear D gene. The V and J ends lost 3 bases and 0 bases respectively, with 15 bases between them. The CDR3 runs to 17 residues. The V gene's germline CDR1 is KGHSH and CDR2 LQKENI. Variable domain in full (rest from reference TRBV18 and TRBJ1-5): NAGVMQNPRHLVRRRGQEARLRCSPMKGHSHVYWYRQLPEEGLKFMVYLQKENIIDESGMPKERFSAEFPKEGPSILRIQQVVRGDSAAYFCASSPPGRTNSNQPQHFGDGTRLSIL.

This clonotype was counted a few times. The J gene is TRBJ2-1, the V gene TRBV4-3; no definite D call. The ends were cut back, 1 base at V and 10 bases at J, with 11 bases in the middle. CDR1 LGHNA and CDR2 YSLEER come from the germline V gene. The CDR3 spans 13 residues. The DNA for the CDR3 is TGCGCCAGCAGCCAAGTTGGGGTCCGCGAGCAGTTCTTC. Encoded protein: CASSQVGVREQFF.

This clonotype is classed as medium-sized. The rearrangement joins TRBV12-3 or TRBV12-4 to TRBJ2-5, with D possibly matching TRBD1 (6 bases). The CDR3 totals 13 residues. With 2 bases removed from V and 5 bases from J, the gap between germline ends came to 9 bases. The CDR3 region has the DNA TGTGCCAGCAGTTTATCAGGGGTTGAGACCCAGTACTTC. This encodes CASSLSGVETQYF.

A few counts support this clonotype. The chain employs TRBV12-3 or TRBV12-4 and TRBJ1-4; TRBD1 agrees at 8 bases. The CDR3 contains 14 residues. V lost 6 bases to trimming and J lost 7 bases; unmatched junction nucleotides: 7. The CDR3 DNA reads TGTGCCAGCAGCTCAGGGGGCCCGGGTGAAAAACTGTTTTTT. The encoded protein is CASSSGGPGEKLFF.

This clonotype has at least ten counts. This rearrangement joins TRBV12-3 or TRBV12-4 to TRBJ2-3; TRBD2 aligns across 9 bases. V trimming: 6 bases; J trimming: 9 bases; junction bases outside the gene matches: 13. This CDR3 is 15 amino acids long. CDR3 region: CASRPAAGGHPTQYF. Written as DNA, the CDR3 is TGTGCCAGCAGGCCCGCGGCGGGGGGGCACCCCACGCAGTATTTT.